What follows are 11 T cell receptor beta chains derived from one specimen sequenced in a study of cytomegalovirus exposure and HLA in healthy donors (dated by TCRdb to 2016 to 2017). Receptor amplification or capture employed the immunoSEQ multiplex PCR assay. A mixture of 60 forward primers for TCR Vbeta segments and 13 reverse primers for TCR Jbeta segments was used in the multiplex PCR. TCRdb stores this immuneACCESS table with in-frame sequences only. Part of the clones is absent; in the studies checked, under half of the shortfall reflects unresolved V genes, and no reason is known for the rest. The sample table shows roughly 140,000 clones, and 76% are seen once. Of the sample, 3.5% to 4% is held by the ten largest clones. Input material: PBMCs. These receptor sequences come from a young man in good health and CMV-seronegative.

J is TRBJ1-1 and V is TRBV5-1; maybe TRBD1 (5 bases). V lost 0 bases and J lost 2, with 11 bases in between. The CDR3 totals 15 residues. Germline CDR1 reads SGHRS; CDR2 reads YFSETQ. The CDR3 bases are TGCGCCAGCAGCTTGGGGCAGGGTTATAACACTGAAGCTTTCTTT. This translates into CASSLGQGYNTEAFF.

This clone has only a few counts. The V call is TRBV7-9, the J call TRBJ2-1; 10 positions match TRBD2. The germline V gene has CDR1 SEHNR and CDR2 FQNEAQ (reference sequence). The trim removed 2 bases at V and 0 bases at J, leaving 10 bases unmatched. The CDR3 has 19 residues. The CDR3, as DNA: TGTGCCAGCAGCTTAAGCCTCCCCACTAGCGGGGTCTCCTACAATGAGCAGTTCTTC. Amino acids: CASSLSLPTSGVSYNEQFF.

The chain combines TRBV9 with TRBJ1-2; D possibly corresponds to TRBD1 (5 bases). Trimming stripped 5 bases from V and 8 bases from J, with 13 bases between. Germline-derived CDR1 and CDR2 are SGDLS and YYNGEE. This CDR3 spans 12 amino acids. As DNA, the CDR3 is TGTGCCAGCAGGGACGACAGCAAAGGCTACACCTTC. This codes for CASRDDSKGYTF.

This clone was counted between two and nine times. The gene calls are TRBV6-1 and TRBJ1-4, with 9 bases lining up with TRBD1. J lost 7 bases, V lost 1 base, and 10 bases had no gene match. In germline, CDR1 is MNHNS, CDR2 SASEGT. CDR3 size: 17 residues. The CDR3 DNA sequence: TGTGCCAGCAGTGAAGAATGGCGTAGACAGGGGGGTGAAAAACTGTTTTTT. Protein: CASSEEWRRQGGEKLFF.

The V gene is TRBV9, the J gene TRBJ2-3; maybe TRBD1 (6 bases). This CDR3 contains 17 residues. CDR1 and CDR2 from the germline V gene are SGDLS and YYNGEE. V gave up 2 bases and J gave up 4 bases, with 20 bases separating them. CDR3 nucleotide sequence: TGTGCCAGCAGCGTGTCTGGGTCAGGGGATGGGGCAGATACGCAGTATTTT. It codes for CASSVSGSGDGADTQYF.

The chain combines TRBV7-2 with TRBJ2-7, with 7 positions matching TRBD1. V gave up 3 bases and J gave up 4 bases; unmatched junction bases: 6. There are 14 residues in the CDR3. CDR1 is SGHTA and CDR2 is FQGNSA in the germline V gene. CDR3 DNA sequence: TGTGCCAGCAGCTTTAACAGGGGACCGTACGAGCAGTACTTC. It codes for CASSFNRGPYEQYF.

V usage is TRBV6-1 and J usage is TRBJ2-1, with TRBD2 matching over 9 bases. V shed 2 bases, J shed 4 bases, and the junction held 3 bases outside the gene matches. CDR1 is MNHNS and CDR2 is SASEGT in the germline V gene. There are 15 residues in the CDR3. CDR3 in DNA: TGTGCCAGCAGTGAACTAGCGGGATTTTACAATGAGCAGTTCTTC. Translation: CASSELAGFYNEQFF.

The DNA of the CDR3 is TGTGCCACCAGCAGACTGGACCGGGGGATCACAGATACGCAGTATTTT. It specifies CATSRLDRGITDTQYF. This chain connects TRBV15 to TRBJ2-3, with D tentatively TRBD2 (6 bases). Trimming removed 2 bases from V and 2 bases from J, with 14 bases in between. The CDR3 contains 16 residues. Germline loops: CDR1 LNHNV, CDR2 YYDKDF (reference sequence).

The chain uses TRBV2 and TRBJ2-3; D unclear. Germline loops: CDR1 SNHLY, CDR2 FYNNEI. CDR3 length: 12 residues. V was pared by 6 bases and J by 6 bases, with 10 bases between. The CDR3 coding sequence is TGTGCCAGCAGCCCCTCTTCGGATACGCAGTATTTT. Its translation is CASSPSSDTQYF.

With regard to this clone: A read error may account for a junction end that differs from germline. The V call is TRBV7-9, the J call TRBJ2-7; maybe TRBD1 (6 bases). The CDR3 is made up of 15 amino acids. In germline, CDR1 is SEHNR, CDR2 FQNEAQ (reference sequence). The CDR3, as DNA: TGTGCCAGCAGCCCTAGGGGGATGAGCTCCTACGCGCAGTACTTC. This translates into CASSPRGMSSYAQYF.

The chain links TRBV2 to TRBJ1-6, with 7 bases aligning to TRBD1. The CDR3 sequence is 14 residues long. V shed 8 bases, J shed 11 bases, and the junction held 12 bases outside the gene matches. Per germline, CDR1 SNHLY and CDR2 FYNNEI. The chain's CDR3 is CASQGTTGEAPLHF. The CDR3 DNA follows: TGTGCCAGCCAGGGTACAACAGGGGAGGCACCCCTCCACTTT.